Listed below are T cell receptor beta chains from one sample, sequenced in a study of blood T cells in healthy people across ages. Each CDR3 protein gets one entry after TCRdb re-called the 5' RACE reads with MiXCR. The table records 500,000 to 700,000 distinct CDR3 sequences, approximately 30% of them present only once. The source material was blood. These receptors originate from a woman of 80 years or more in good health. CDR3s include the opening cysteine and the closing phenylalanine or tryptophan. The order of the fields is V gene, CDR3 protein.

TRBV3-1 | CASLAGVGETQYF
TRBV3-1 | CASSQDGTSREPQHF
TRBV6-2/TRBV6-3 | CASRIIPYEQYF
TRBV4-2 | CASSQAIADHRSDTQYF
TRBV4-2 | CASSQDDRIATNIQYF
TRBV7-3 | CASSLGAGVYNEQYF
TRBV7-9 | CASSLRNPETQYF
TRBV4-1 | CASSQAPGTNCGYTF
TRBV7-2 | CASSSQVSYEQYF
TRBV20-1 | CSARTGLIATNEKLFF
TRBV6-2/TRBV6-3 | CAGSTTGTYEQYF
TRBV20-1 | CSARPGQFNQPQHF
TRBV25-1 | CASSDRSRGTGEGYTF
TRBV3-1 | CASSEDRRYTF
TRBV30 | CAWSPRRSGEQFF
TRBV28 | CASSPLAGGNIQYF
TRBV5-4 | CASSLVPRNTIYF
TRBV5-1 | CASSFGPGLAGAEQFF
TRBV7-2 | CASSPDRGQNIQYF
TRBV7-2 | CASSLGGSVNEQFF
TRBV9 | CASSVGIGTQYNEQFF
TRBV7-9 | CASSLGTGSYYGYTF
TRBV29-1 | CSVERGTNEQYF
TRBV9 | CASSAGPRNTEAFF
TRBV12-3/TRBV12-4 | CASKEEGSNTEAFF
TRBV6-5 | CASGRGQPQHF
TRBV29-1 | CSVGRNEQFF
TRBV4-1 | CASSQDERVAGYTF
TRBV6-5 | CATPQVRNSIYF
TRBV5-1 | CASSLDYSSYNEQFF
TRBV7-8 | CASSSGTLRTEAFF
TRBV6-6 | CASKEENYGYTF
TRBV4-3 | CASSRAADNNEQFF